This TCR beta chain stems from a study of CD8+ T cells in alopecia areata. On the study more broadly: Each day, treated patients took oral tofacitinib twice, at 5 to 10 mg per dose. Tofacitinib continued for 6 to 18 months and was then withheld for 6 months. General observations from the study: Throughout tofacitinib, many expanded lesional clones continued to persist in scalp and blood.

Isolated RNA was reverse transcribed into cDNA used as the sequencing template. Generated by immunoSEQ multiplex PCR, the TCRdb table keeps only in-frame clones and is missing some. The table shows about 190,000 clones, with 45% to 75% occurring only once. Note on this clone: Its antigen remains unknown.

The CDR3 totals 12 residues. V was clipped by 0 bases and J by 3 bases, with 0 bases between them. Germline V gene sequence: CDR1 SGHTA, CDR2 FQGNSA. Indicated treatment: oral pan-JAK inhibitor, 5-10 mg twice daily. The input for sequencing was CD4+ T cells sorted from blood, taken at week 4, from a patient treated with tofacitinib. J is TRBJ2-4 and V is TRBV7-2, with D unclear. The origin of this receptor is a human donor with alopecia areata. Here the CDR3 DNA reads TGTGCCAGCAGCTTAGCCAAAAACATTCAGTACTTC. The encoded protein is CASSLAKNIQYF. Full variable domain (rest looked up from reference TRBV7-2 and TRBJ2-4): GAGVSQSPSNKVTEKGKDVELRCDPISGHTALYWYRQSLGQGLEFLIYFQGNSAPDKSGLPSDRFSAERTGGSVSTLTIQRTQQEDSAVYLCASSLAKNIQYFGAGTRLSVL.